These 13 T cell receptor beta chains came from one sample sequenced in a study of beta chain features in type 1 diabetes. Expressed TCRB transcripts got sequenced, as all isolated RNA was reverse transcribed. The assay was immunoSEQ multiplex PCR, and TCRdb's table has in-frame clones only and misses some. The sample includes 150,000 to 200,000 clones, roughly an eighth of them seen just once. The sample comprised central memory CD4+ T cells from blood. These receptors came from a woman younger than 35 in good health.

This chain links TRBV28 with TRBJ2-6, with TRBD1 as a possible D gene (5 bases). Deletions cut 5 bases from V and 0 bases from J, with 8 bases between. This CDR3 is built from 15 residues. Germline CDR1 MDHEN, CDR2 SYDVKM. The chain's CDR3 is CASSLQGSGANVLTF. CDR3 coding DNA: TGTGCCAGCAGTCTGCAGGGCTCTGGGGCCAACGTCCTGACTTTC. The entire variable domain, with the rest obtained from reference TRBV28 and TRBJ2-6, is as follows: DVKVTQSSRYLVKRTGEKVFLECVQDMDHENMFWYRQDPGLGLRLIYFSYDVKMKEKGDIPEGYSVSREKKERFSLILESASTNQTSMYLCASSLQGSGANVLTFGAGSRLTVL.

This clone was seen a handful of times. The CDR3 sequence is CASSLVQGRENIQYF. The CDR3 DNA is TGCGCCAGCAGCTTGGTACAGGGGAGAGAAAACATTCAGTACTTC. V is TRBV5-1 and J is TRBJ2-4; TRBD1 matches at 7 bases. Trimming cost V 0 bases and J 5 bases; bases outside gene matches: 5. CDR3 length: 15 amino acids. CDR1 is SGHRS and CDR2 is YFSETQ in the germline V gene.

CDR3 sequence reads: CASSLDLAGGDEQFF. The CDR3 coding sequence is TGTGCCAGCAGCTTAGACCTAGCGGGAGGGGATGAGCAGTTCTTC. The chain uses TRBV7-2 and TRBJ2-1, with 12 bases that match TRBD2. V lost 1 base and J lost 8; bases outside the gene matches: 3. Germline CDR1 reads SGHTA; CDR2 reads FQGNSA. The CDR3 is 15 amino acids.

This clone showed up many times. CDR3 in amino acids: CASSPSGRAETQYF. In DNA form, the CDR3 reads TGTGCCAGCAGCCCGAGCGGGAGGGCAGAGACCCAGTACTTC. The chain links TRBV7-7 to TRBJ2-5, with 10 bases that match TRBD2. The V and J ends lost 5 bases and 4 bases, in that order; junction bases with no gene match: 4. Germline V lookup: CDR1 SSHAT, CDR2 FNYEAQ (reference sequence). This CDR3 spans 14 amino acids. Combining the CDR3 with reference TRBV7-7 and TRBJ2-5 gives the whole variable domain GAGVSQSPRYKVTKRGQDVTLRCDPISSHATLYWYQQALGQGPEFLTYFNYEAQPDKSGLPSDRFSAERPEGSISTLTIQRTEQRDSAMYRCASSPSGRAETQYFGPGTRLLVL.

This clone was seen only a few times. The chain couples TRBV29-1 to TRBJ2-7; 9 bases match TRBD1. Germline lookup yields CDR1 SQVTM and CDR2 ANQGSEA. Losses at the gene ends were 1 base for V and 6 bases for J; bases not matched to a gene: 4. The CDR3 length is 13 residues. This chain's CDR3 is CSVEGTGDFEQYF. The CDR3 nucleotides read TGCAGCGTTGAAGGGACAGGGGATTTCGAGCAGTACTTC.

The chain joins TRBV18 to TRBJ2-1; 9 bases map to TRBD1. The V segment lost 5 bases and the J segment 2 bases; nucleotides outside the gene matches: 4. The length of the CDR3 is 15 residues. Germline loops: CDR1 KGHSH, CDR2 LQKENI. The DNA of the CDR3 is TGTGCCAGCTCATCGGACAGGGGTCCCTACAATGAGCAGTTCTTC. Its translation: CASSSDRGPYNEQFF.

The chain recombines TRBV7-9 with TRBJ1-2; D ambiguous. Germline V CDR1 and CDR2: SEHNR, FQNEAQ (reference sequence). This CDR3 is built from 13 residues. V was shortened by 1 base and J by 5 bases, with 8 bases between the two germline ends. CDR3 sequence reads: CASSLDAEYGYTF. CDR3 bases: TGTGCCAGCAGCTTAGATGCGGAGTATGGCTACACCTTC.

This clone was seen only a few times. The chain employs TRBV30 and TRBJ2-5; tentatively, D is TRBD1 (5 bases). V was clipped by 2 bases and J by 4 bases, with 8 bases between them. The CDR3 length is 12 residues. Germline V gives CDR1 GTSNPN, CDR2 SVGIG (reference sequence). The CDR3 loop reads CAWSFRGETQYF. CDR3 bases: TGTGCCTGGAGTTTTAGGGGAGAGACCCAGTACTTC.

This clone came up a few times. The V call is TRBV28, the J call TRBJ2-7; TRBD2 matches at 9 bases. J lost 1 base, V lost 4 bases, and 20 bases had no gene match. Germline loops: CDR1 MDHEN, CDR2 SYDVKM. The CDR3 length is 20 residues. The CDR3 nucleotides read TGTGCCAGCAGTTGGGCTTTTAGCGGGAGAAGTGGTGGAGAGTCCTACGAGCAGTACTTC. Protein: CASSWAFSGRSGGESYEQYF.

This clone appeared a few times. The CDR3 here is CAWSVRGNTEAFF. CDR3 coding DNA: TGTGCCTGGAGCGTCAGGGGGAACACTGAAGCTTTCTTT. This chain links TRBV30 with TRBJ1-1; possible D gene TRBD1, 6 bases. The CDR3 runs to 13 residues. Germline loops: CDR1 GTSNPN, CDR2 SVGIG (reference sequence). Trimming took off 3 bases at V and 1 base at J, with 9 bases between the two ends.

V usage is TRBV15 and J usage is TRBJ1-2, with 7 bases lining up with TRBD1. J gave up 4 bases and V 4 bases, and 9 bases lay outside the gene matches. CDR3 length equals 15 residues. CDR1 is LNHNV and CDR2 is YYDKDF in the germline V gene (reference sequence). In DNA form, the CDR3 reads TGTGCCACCAGCATCGGGGACAGCGCGGGCTATGGCTACACCTTC. Translation gives CATSIGDSAGYGYTF.

This clone was seen at least ten times. The chain is built from TRBV14 and TRBJ1-3; D perhaps matches TRBD1 (5 bases). Germline V CDR1 and CDR2: SGHDN, FVKESK. CDR3 size: 14 residues. Trimming cost V 1 base and J 3 bases, with 7 bases left between them. The CDR3 region is CASSQGQYGNTIYF. The CDR3 nucleotides are TGTGCCAGCAGCCAAGGACAGTATGGAAACACCATATATTTT.

This clone was seen only a few times. The chain links TRBV19 to TRBJ2-3; 8 bases map to TRBD2. Trimming at V came to 5 bases and at J to 2 bases, leaving 3 bases not matched to a gene. The CDR3 has 14 residues. Germline assignment: CDR1 LNHDA and CDR2 SQIVND (reference sequence). Here the CDR3 DNA reads TGTGCCAGTAGTGGCGGGGGGCACACAGATACGCAGTATTTT. It codes for CASSGGGHTDTQYF.